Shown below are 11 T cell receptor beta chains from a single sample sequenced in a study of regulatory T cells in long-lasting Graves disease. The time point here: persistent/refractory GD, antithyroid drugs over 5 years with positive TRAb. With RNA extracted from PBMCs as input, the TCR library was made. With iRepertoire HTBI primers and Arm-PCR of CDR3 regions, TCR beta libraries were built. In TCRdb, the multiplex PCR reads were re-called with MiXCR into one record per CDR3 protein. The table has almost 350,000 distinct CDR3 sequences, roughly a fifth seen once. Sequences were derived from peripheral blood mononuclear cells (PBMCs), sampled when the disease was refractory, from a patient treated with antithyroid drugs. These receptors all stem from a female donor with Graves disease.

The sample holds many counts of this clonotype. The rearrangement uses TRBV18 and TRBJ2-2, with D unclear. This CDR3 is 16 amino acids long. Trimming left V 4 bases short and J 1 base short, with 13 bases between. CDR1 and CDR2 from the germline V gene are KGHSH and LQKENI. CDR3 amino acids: CASSQVAGLNTGELFF. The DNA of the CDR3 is TGTGCCAGCTCACAAGTAGCCGGTCTGAACACCGGGGAGCTGTTTTTT. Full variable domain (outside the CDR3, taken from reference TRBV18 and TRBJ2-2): NAGVMQNPRHLVRRRGQEARLRCSPMKGHSHVYWYRQLPEEGLKFMVYLQKENIIDESGMPKERFSAEFPKEGPSILRIQQVVRGDSAAYFCASSQVAGLNTGELFFGEGSRLTVL.

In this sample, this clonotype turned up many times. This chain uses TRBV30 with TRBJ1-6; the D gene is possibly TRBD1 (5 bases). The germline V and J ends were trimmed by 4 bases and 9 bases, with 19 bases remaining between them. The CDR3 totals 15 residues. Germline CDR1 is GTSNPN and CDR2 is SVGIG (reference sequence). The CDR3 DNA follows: TGTGCCTGGACTGGACACGTAGGGATATTTTCACCCCTCCACTTT. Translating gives CAWTGHVGIFSPLHF.

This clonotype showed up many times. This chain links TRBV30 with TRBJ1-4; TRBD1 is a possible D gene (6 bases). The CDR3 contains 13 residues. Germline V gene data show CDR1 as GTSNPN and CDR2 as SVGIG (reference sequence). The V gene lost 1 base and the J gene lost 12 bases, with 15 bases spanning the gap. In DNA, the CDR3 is TGTGCCTGGAGTGAGGACAGCGGAAGGGAACTGTTTTTT. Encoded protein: CAWSEDSGRELFF.

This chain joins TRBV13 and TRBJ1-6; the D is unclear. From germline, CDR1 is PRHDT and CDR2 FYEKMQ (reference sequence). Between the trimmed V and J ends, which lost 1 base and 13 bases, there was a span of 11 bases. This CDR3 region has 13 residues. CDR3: CASSLALIGPLHF. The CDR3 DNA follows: TGTGCCAGCAGCTTAGCCCTCATAGGGCCCCTCCACTTT.

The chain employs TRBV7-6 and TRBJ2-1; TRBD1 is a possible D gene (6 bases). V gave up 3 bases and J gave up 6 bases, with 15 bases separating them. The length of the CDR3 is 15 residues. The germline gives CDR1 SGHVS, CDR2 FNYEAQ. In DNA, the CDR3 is TGTGCCAGCAGCTTTACAGGGATGAAGGGCAATGAGCAGTTCTTC. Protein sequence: CASSFTGMKGNEQFF.

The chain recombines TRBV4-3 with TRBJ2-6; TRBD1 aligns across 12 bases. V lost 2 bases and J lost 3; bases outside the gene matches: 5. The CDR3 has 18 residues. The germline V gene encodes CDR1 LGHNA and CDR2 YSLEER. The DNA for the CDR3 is TGCGCCAGCAGCCAATCGGGACAGGGGGCGCATGGGGCCAACGTCCTGACTTTC. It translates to CASSQSGQGAHGANVLTF.

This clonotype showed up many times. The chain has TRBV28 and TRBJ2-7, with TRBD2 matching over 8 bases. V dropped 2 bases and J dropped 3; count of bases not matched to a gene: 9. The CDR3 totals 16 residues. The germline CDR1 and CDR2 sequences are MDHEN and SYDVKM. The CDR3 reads CASSLITGGLLYEQYF. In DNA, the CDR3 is TGTGCCAGCAGTTTAATAACGGGAGGGTTGCTCTACGAGCAGTACTTC. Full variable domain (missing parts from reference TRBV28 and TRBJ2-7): DVKVTQSSRYLVKRTGEKVFLECVQDMDHENMFWYRQDPGLGLRLIYFSYDVKMKEKGDIPEGYSVSREKKERFSLILESASTNQTSMYLCASSLITGGLLYEQYFGPGTRLTVT.

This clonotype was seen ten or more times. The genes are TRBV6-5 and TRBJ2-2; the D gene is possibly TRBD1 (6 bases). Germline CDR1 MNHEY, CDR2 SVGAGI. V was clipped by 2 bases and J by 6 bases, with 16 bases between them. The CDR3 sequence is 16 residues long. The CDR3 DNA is TGTGCCAGCAGTTACACGCAGGGGAAGGGGCCCGGGGAGCTGTTTTTT. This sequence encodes CASSYTQGKGPGELFF.

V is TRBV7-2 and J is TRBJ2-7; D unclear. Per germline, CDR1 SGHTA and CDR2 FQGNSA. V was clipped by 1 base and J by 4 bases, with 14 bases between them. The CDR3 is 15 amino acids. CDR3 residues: CASSLEAASSYEQYF. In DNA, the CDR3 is TGTGCCAGCAGCTTAGAGGCGGCTAGTTCGTACGAGCAGTACTTC.

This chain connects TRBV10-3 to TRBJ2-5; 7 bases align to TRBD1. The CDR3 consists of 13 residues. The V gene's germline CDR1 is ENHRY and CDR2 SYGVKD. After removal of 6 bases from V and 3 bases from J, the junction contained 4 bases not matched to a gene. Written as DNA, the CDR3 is TGTGCCATCAGATCCGGGACAGAAGAGACCCAGTACTTC. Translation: CAIRSGTEETQYF.

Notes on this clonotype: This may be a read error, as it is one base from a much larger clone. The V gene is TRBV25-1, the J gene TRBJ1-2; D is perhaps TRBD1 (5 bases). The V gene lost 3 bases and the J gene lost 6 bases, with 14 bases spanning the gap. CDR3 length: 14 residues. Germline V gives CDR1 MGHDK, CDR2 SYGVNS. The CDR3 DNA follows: TGTGCCAGCAGTGACTCGGGGGAGAGGCATGGCTACACCTTC. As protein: CASSDSGERHGYTF.